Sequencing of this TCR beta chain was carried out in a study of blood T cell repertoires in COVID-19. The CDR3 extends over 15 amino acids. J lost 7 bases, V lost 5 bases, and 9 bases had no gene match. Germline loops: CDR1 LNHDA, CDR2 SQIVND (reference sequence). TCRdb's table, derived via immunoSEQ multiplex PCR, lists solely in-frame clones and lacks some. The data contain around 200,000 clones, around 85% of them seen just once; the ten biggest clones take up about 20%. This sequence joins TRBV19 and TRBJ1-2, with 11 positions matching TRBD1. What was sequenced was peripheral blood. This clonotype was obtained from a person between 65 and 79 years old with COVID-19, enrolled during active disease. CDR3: CASSLRDRGFRGYTF. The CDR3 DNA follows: TGTGCCAGTAGTTTAAGGGACAGGGGGTTTCGTGGCTACACCTTC.